This is a list of T cell receptor beta chains from one sample in a study of T cells in Graves' hyperthyroidism and ophthalmopathy. One entry per CDR3 protein, called by TCRdb with MiXCR from the multiplex PCR reads. In the table there are around 290,000 distinct CDR3 sequences, about a sixth of which are singletons. The specimen was blood. The source of these receptors is a woman in her fifties or sixties with Graves' ophthalmopathy. The CDR3 runs from the conserved cysteine through the conserved F or W.

CDR3 length: 15; V gene: TRBV10-3; CDR3 protein: CAIRPTSSSSYEQYF
CDR3 length: 14; V gene: TRBV27; CDR3 protein: CASSLIRALDEQFF
CDR3 length: 15; V gene: TRBV4-3; CDR3 protein: CASSQDRDGRFEQYF
CDR3 length: 13; V gene: TRBV3-1; CDR3 protein: CASSSQGTTEAFF
CDR3 length: 15; V gene: TRBV7-9; CDR3 protein: CASSPGQGVNYGYTF
CDR3 length: 15; V gene: TRBV10-3; CDR3 protein: CAISEAYRDSYEQYF
CDR3 length: 14; V gene: TRBV7-8; CDR3 protein: CATAGHSLAGELFF
CDR3 length: 14; V gene: TRBV10-3; CDR3 protein: CAIRWTGTDYGYTF
CDR3 length: 15; V gene: TRBV5-1; CDR3 protein: CASSFGKQGTDTQYF
CDR3 length: 13; V gene: TRBV5-8; CDR3 protein: CASSHNRGAEAFF
CDR3 length: 15; V gene: TRBV4-2; CDR3 protein: CASSQDSASWNEQFF
CDR3 length: 14; V gene: TRBV20-1; CDR3 protein: CSASGKVPNQPQHF
CDR3 length: 15; V gene: TRBV5-1; CDR3 protein: CASSRVPGDTTEAFF
CDR3 length: 13; V gene: TRBV7-8; CDR3 protein: CASSLDLPQPQHF
CDR3 length: 14; V gene: TRBV14; CDR3 protein: CASSHPAENTEAFF
CDR3 length: 14; V gene: TRBV5-5; CDR3 protein: CASSLDLPGTSLFF
CDR3 length: 17; V gene: TRBV7-2; CDR3 protein: CASSLRGLSSTNQPQHF
CDR3 length: 12; V gene: TRBV3-1; CDR3 protein: CASSHYQETQYF
CDR3 length: 14; V gene: TRBV9; CDR3 protein: CASSVGQQNTEAFF
CDR3 length: 15; V gene: TRBV2; CDR3 protein: CASRGGLTVNTEAFF
CDR3 length: 16; V gene: TRBV7-9; CDR3 protein: CASSLDTSAGGETQYF
CDR3 length: 16; V gene: TRBV4-1; CDR3 protein: CASNLLPEQANYGYTF
CDR3 length: 15; V gene: TRBV5-1; CDR3 protein: CASSLAQGTNTEAFF
CDR3 length: 17; V gene: TRBV7-9; CDR3 protein: CASSFWGGGTHSYEQYF
CDR3 length: 14; V gene: TRBV19; CDR3 protein: CASSRPGTTVEQYF
CDR3 length: 11; V gene: TRBV25-1; CDR3 protein: CASSDTYGYTF
CDR3 length: 12; V gene: TRBV5-1; CDR3 protein: CASTYPTGELFF
CDR3 length: 13; V gene: TRBV2; CDR3 protein: CASSVEVSDTQYF
CDR3 length: 14; V gene: TRBV18; CDR3 protein: CASSPSGQGREQYF
CDR3 length: 13; V gene: TRBV27; CDR3 protein: CASKDRGRSPLHF
CDR3 length: 13; V gene: TRBV10-3; CDR3 protein: CAISVGGSGELFF
CDR3 length: 16; V gene: TRBV20-1; CDR3 protein: CSARDPRRANTGELFF
CDR3 length: 14; V gene: TRBV5-1; CDR3 protein: CASSRGTGEETQYF
CDR3 length: 14; V gene: TRBV29-1; CDR3 protein: CSVRGFSNTGELFF
CDR3 length: 15; V gene: TRBV4-1; CDR3 protein: CASSQTSPSFWTQYF
CDR3 length: 12; V gene: TRBV12-5; CDR3 protein: CASTGGSGELFF
CDR3 length: 13; V gene: TRBV20-1; CDR3 protein: CSASRGWGTEAFF
CDR3 length: 13; V gene: TRBV12-3/TRBV12-4; CDR3 protein: CASSLQEEQPQHF
CDR3 length: 16; V gene: TRBV19; CDR3 protein: CASSTPGQGTTGELFF
CDR3 length: 13; V gene: TRBV10-3; CDR3 protein: CAIMAGRDTEAFF
CDR3 length: 13; V gene: TRBV20-1; CDR3 protein: CSAPGTDPYEQYF
CDR3 length: 15; V gene: TRBV5-4; CDR3 protein: CASSPTDSNTGELFF
CDR3 length: 14; V gene: TRBV7-9; CDR3 protein: CASSLGGTGYEQYF
CDR3 length: 13; V gene: TRBV5-1; CDR3 protein: CASSTDGNTEAFF
CDR3 length: 14; V gene: TRBV20-1; CDR3 protein: CSARAIGSPYEQYF
CDR3 length: 12; V gene: TRBV18; CDR3 protein: CASSIGQGFWVF
CDR3 length: 17; V gene: TRBV7-9; CDR3 protein: CASSFHGTPIYNSPLHF
CDR3 length: 14; V gene: TRBV7-9; CDR3 protein: CASSSGGGYDEQYF
CDR3 length: 14; V gene: TRBV10-3; CDR3 protein: CAIRGTERNTEAFF
CDR3 length: 20; V gene: TRBV7-9; CDR3 protein: CASSSSVTSGFRWNTGELFF
CDR3 length: 12; V gene: TRBV28; CDR3 protein: CASSPIRYEQYF
CDR3 length: 13; V gene: TRBV4-2; CDR3 protein: CASSQDRRGGYTF
CDR3 length: 19; V gene: TRBV12-3/TRBV12-4; CDR3 protein: CASSNTFSDKDYYTGELFF
CDR3 length: 18; V gene: TRBV11-3; CDR3 protein: CASSLGQGASRGANVLTF